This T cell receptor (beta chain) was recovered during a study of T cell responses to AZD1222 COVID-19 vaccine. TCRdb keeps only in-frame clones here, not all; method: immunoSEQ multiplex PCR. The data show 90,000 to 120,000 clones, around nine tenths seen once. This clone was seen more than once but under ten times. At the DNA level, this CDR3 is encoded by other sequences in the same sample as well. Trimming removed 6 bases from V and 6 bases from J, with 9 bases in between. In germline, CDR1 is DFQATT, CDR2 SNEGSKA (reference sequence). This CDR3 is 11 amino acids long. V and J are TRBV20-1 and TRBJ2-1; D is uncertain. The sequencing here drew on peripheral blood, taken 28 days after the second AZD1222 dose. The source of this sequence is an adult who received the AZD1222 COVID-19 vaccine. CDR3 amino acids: CSAPLGNEQFF. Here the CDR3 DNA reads TGCAGTGCGCCTCTAGGCAATGAGCAGTTCTTC.